Each of the 32 T cell receptor beta chains below was sequenced from the same sample in a study of blood T cell repertoires in COVID-19. This table comes from immunoSEQ multiplex PCR, and its TCRdb copy is limited to in-frame clones, with some not included. The profile shows some 190,000 clones, approximately 80% of them singletons. What was sequenced was peripheral blood. The receptors shown here come from a human donor in a cohort sampled during active COVID-19.

The V call is TRBV25-1, the J call TRBJ2-1; 9 nucleotides align to TRBD1. After removal of 3 bases from V and 3 bases from J, the junction contained 6 bases not matched to a gene. From germline, CDR1 is MGHDK and CDR2 SYGVNS. The CDR3 consists of 16 residues. The CDR3 protein is CASSDSDRGFYNEQFF. Written as DNA, the CDR3 is TGTGCCAGCAGTGATAGCGACAGGGGGTTCTACAATGAGCAGTTCTTC.

This clone appeared a single time. The J gene is TRBJ2-1, the V gene TRBV6-6; possibly TRBD1 for D (5 bases). The V and J ends lost 2 bases and 6 bases respectively, with 14 bases between them. CDR3 length: 15 amino acids. Germline-derived CDR1 and CDR2 are MNHNY and SVGAGI (reference sequence). The CDR3: CASSYGAPTPNEQFF. Written as DNA, the CDR3 is TGTGCCAGCAGTTACGGGGCCCCAACCCCCAATGAGCAGTTCTTC.

This clone was seen more than once but under ten times. The chain carries TRBV7-2 and TRBJ2-5, with a tentative D call TRBD2 (5 bases). V lost 8 bases and J 1 base, leaving 17 bases between the germline ends. CDR1 is SGHTA and CDR2 is FQGNSA in the germline V gene. This CDR3 comprises 15 residues. The CDR3 is CASHHNTRFQETQYF. CDR3 DNA sequence: TGTGCCAGCCATCATAATACTAGATTCCAAGAGACCCAGTACTTC.

The J gene is TRBJ2-3, the V gene TRBV3-1 (or the pseudogene TRBV3-2); weak D call: TRBD2 (6 bases). The germline V and J ends were trimmed by 1 base and 6 bases, with 20 bases remaining between them. CDR3 length equals 17 residues. Germline assignment: CDR1 LGHDT and CDR2 YNNKEL (reference sequence). The CDR3 region has the DNA TGTGCCAGCAGCCAAGCCCCAACCGGGCTAGCGAGCGATACGCAGTATTTT. Translating it yields CASSQAPTGLASDTQYF.

The chain joins TRBV5-5 to TRBJ1-5, with D unclear. Trimming took off 2 bases at V and 7 bases at J, with 7 bases between the two ends. CDR3 length: 12 residues. Germline CDR1 SGHKS, CDR2 YYEKEE (reference sequence). The CDR3 DNA sequence: TGTGCCAGCAGCTTTAGAGGGCAGCCCCAGCATTTT. Amino acid sequence: CASSFRGQPQHF.

The chain employs TRBV5-1 and TRBJ2-2; 7 bases match TRBD1. The CDR3 consists of 16 residues. Trimming removed 5 bases from V and 0 bases from J; junction bases left unmatched: 7. Germline V gene lookup returns CDR1 SGHRS and CDR2 YFSETQ. The CDR3 protein is CASRQGSFPNTGELFF. As DNA, the CDR3 is TGCGCCAGCAGACAGGGGTCGTTCCCGAACACCGGGGAGCTGTTTTTT.

The J gene is TRBJ1-3, the V gene TRBV7-6, with D hard to call. CDR1 and CDR2 (germline): SGHVS, FNYEAQ. The CDR3 consists of 11 residues. Between the trimmed V and J ends, which lost 5 bases and 4 bases, there was a span of 3 bases. The CDR3 DNA is TGTGCCAGCAGCCCGGGAAACACCATATATTTT. It specifies CASSPGNTIYF.

This clone was seen just once. This rearrangement joins TRBV6-2 or TRBV6-3 to TRBJ2-6, with TRBD1 identical over 7 bases. The CDR3 contains 15 residues. Germline CDR1 reads MNHEY; CDR2 reads SVGEGT. J was trimmed by 3 bases and V by 5 bases; bases with no gene match: 4. The CDR3 bases are TGTGCCAGCAGTCAAACAGGGGTTGGGGCCAACGTCCTGACTTTC. Its translation: CASSQTGVGANVLTF.

The chain joins TRBV11-1 to TRBJ2-7; 8 bases line up with TRBD2. Germline trimming cut 5 bases from V and 2 bases from J; bases unmatched to any gene: 11. CDR1 and CDR2 (germline): SGHAT, FQDESV (reference sequence). CDR3 length: 16 amino acids. The chain's CDR3 is CASSPRSGTGAYEQYF. In DNA, the CDR3 is TGTGCCAGCAGCCCCCGTAGCGGGACGGGTGCCTACGAGCAGTACTTC.

This chain uses TRBV19 with TRBJ2-3; D possibly corresponds to TRBD1 (5 bases). Germline assignment: CDR1 LNHDA and CDR2 SQIVND (reference sequence). The V end lost 5 bases, the J end lost 6 bases, and 15 bases lay between the germline ends. The CDR3 runs 14 residues. The CDR3 is CASSHRVQGDTQYF. The CDR3 coding sequence is TGTGCCAGTAGTCACCGGGTCCAGGGTGATACGCAGTATTTT.

The rearrangement links TRBV5-4 to TRBJ2-1; a possible D gene is TRBD1 (6 bases). The CDR3 runs to 13 residues. With 1 base removed from V and 7 bases from J, the gap between germline ends came to 9 bases. CDR1 and CDR2 from the germline V gene are SGHNT and YYREEE (reference sequence). The CDR3 DNA sequence: TGTGCCAGCAGCTTGCGAGGGGGAAATGAGCAGTTCTTC. Translated: CASSLRGGNEQFF.

The rearrangement links TRBV6-5 to TRBJ1-3; D is ambiguous. CDR3 length: 14 amino acids. Looked up from germline, CDR1 is MNHEY and CDR2 is SVGAGI. Trimming took 6 bases from V and 0 from J, leaving 9 bases between them. CDR3 DNA: TGTGCCAGCAGATTCAGTGTCTCTGGAAACACCATATATTTT. It specifies CASRFSVSGNTIYF.

This clone was seen a few times. The CDR3 sequence is CASSPTGTSTTGELFF. The CDR3 DNA reads as TGTGCCAGCAGCCCGACAGGGACATCCACAACCGGGGAGCTGTTTTTT. The V gene is TRBV7-9, the J gene TRBJ2-2; 7 bases match TRBD1. Germline V gene sequence: CDR1 SEHNR, CDR2 FQNEAQ (reference sequence). Trimming took 5 bases from V and 5 from J; bases not matched to a gene: 11. The CDR3 contains 16 residues.

The chain couples TRBV7-9 to TRBJ2-7, with TRBD1 identical over 9 bases. Looked up from germline, CDR1 is SEHNR and CDR2 is FQNEAQ (reference sequence). Germline trimming cut 5 bases from V and 1 base from J; bases unmatched to any gene: 9. The CDR3 is 16 amino acids. In DNA form, the CDR3 reads TGTGCCAGCAGCGCCGCGGGACAGGGCGGATCCTACGAGCAGTACTTC. This encodes CASSAAGQGGSYEQYF.

This CDR3 is CASLPGPGQQETQYF. The CDR3 region has the DNA TGTGCCAGCTTACCCGGTCCGGGACAGCAAGAGACCCAGTACTTC. This chain links TRBV7-9 with TRBJ2-5; TRBD1 aligns across 7 bases. This CDR3 is 15 amino acids long. J was trimmed by 2 bases and V by 8 bases; bases with no gene match: 11. Germline values: CDR1 SEHNR, CDR2 FQNEAQ (reference sequence).

V is TRBV5-6 and J is TRBJ1-4, with 8 bases identical to TRBD1. This CDR3 region has 16 residues. V lost 2 bases to trimming and J lost 0 bases; unmatched junction nucleotides: 3. Looked up from germline, CDR1 is SGHDT and CDR2 is YYEEEE. CDR3: CASSLGQGATNEKLFF. The CDR3 DNA follows: TGTGCCAGCAGCTTAGGACAGGGAGCAACTAATGAAAAACTGTTTTTT.

This clone was seen once. The gene calls are TRBV30 and TRBJ2-1; D perhaps matches TRBD1 (6 bases). Trimming removed 0 bases at V and 2 bases at J, with 20 bases between. This CDR3 has 18 residues. CDR1 is GTSNPN, CDR2 SVGIG, per germline (reference sequence). The CDR3 reads CAWSVRGGFARAYNEQFF. DNA for the CDR3: TGTGCCTGGAGTGTACGTGGGGGCTTCGCGCGAGCCTACAATGAGCAGTTCTTC.

The rearrangement joins TRBV3-1 (or the pseudogene TRBV3-2) to TRBJ1-1, with 8 positions matching TRBD1. The junction had 2 bases not matched to a gene; V was cut back by 3 bases and J by 2 bases. CDR3 length: 14 amino acids. In germline, CDR1 is LGHDT, CDR2 YNNKEL (reference sequence). In nucleotides, the CDR3 is TGTGCCAGCAGCCAGACAGGGGTAAACACTGAAGCTTTCTTT. Translation gives CASSQTGVNTEAFF.

This chain links TRBV28 with TRBJ1-2; the D gene is possibly TRBD1 (6 bases). V dropped 6 bases and J dropped 6 bases, with 17 bases sitting between them. The length of the CDR3 is 14 residues. The germline CDR1 and CDR2 sequences are MDHEN and SYDVKM. CDR3 sequence reads: CASSPRGRENGYTF. CDR3 DNA sequence: TGTGCCAGCAGCCCGCGGGGGCGCGAAAATGGCTACACCTTC.

The chain recombines TRBV4-2 with TRBJ2-1; 11 nucleotides agree with TRBD2. The CDR3 is 16 residues long. Germline CDR1 LGHNA, CDR2 YNFKEQ. The trim removed 2 bases at V and 5 bases at J, leaving 5 bases unmatched. The CDR3 nucleotides read TGTGCCAGCAGCCAACGTAGCGGGGGGGCGAACAATGAGCAGTTCTTC. It translates to CASSQRSGGANNEQFF.

The rearrangement links TRBV30 to TRBJ2-3; weak D call: TRBD1 (7 bases). The CDR3 has 16 amino acids. V shed 0 bases and J shed 0 bases, with 13 bases lying between them. The V gene's germline CDR1 is GTSNPN and CDR2 SVGIG (reference sequence). The CDR3 nucleotides read TGTGCCTGGAGTGTTCGCAGGGGGACTAGCACAGATACGCAGTATTTT. Translation gives CAWSVRRGTSTDTQYF.

This clone was recorded once. The chain joins TRBV18 to TRBJ2-1, with TRBD1 matching 7 bases. Germline-derived CDR1 and CDR2 are KGHSH and LQKENI. The CDR3 length is 17 residues. The V gene end was trimmed by 3 bases and the J gene end by 1 base; junction bases not matched to a gene: 9. CDR3 residues: CASSPLAAQGSYNEQFF. The DNA for the CDR3 is TGTGCCAGCTCACCTCTCGCCGCACAGGGGTCCTACAATGAGCAGTTCTTC. The whole variable domain, remainder taken from reference TRBV18 and TRBJ2-1, is NAGVMQNPRHLVRRRGQEARLRCSPMKGHSHVYWYRQLPEEGLKFMVYLQKENIIDESGMPKERFSAEFPKEGPSILRIQQVVRGDSAAYFCASSPLAAQGSYNEQFFGPGTRLTVL.

This clone appeared a single time. The chain carries TRBV6-5 and TRBJ2-5; the D gene is possibly TRBD1 (6 bases). CDR1 MNHEY and CDR2 SVGAGI come from the germline V gene. The CDR3 extends over 14 amino acids. V lost 2 bases and J 2 bases, leaving 9 bases between the germline ends. DNA of the CDR3: TGTGCCAGCAGTTACCGGACAGCACAAGAGACCCAGTACTTC. Its protein is CASSYRTAQETQYF.

The CDR3 nucleotides read TGTGCCAGCAGCGCAGGGACAGGCGATGGTCAGCCCCAGCATTTT. Translated: CASSAGTGDGQPQHF. This sequence joins TRBV7-9 and TRBJ1-5, with TRBD1 identical over 8 bases. Trimming removed 5 bases from V and 6 bases from J; junction bases left unmatched: 9. This CDR3 spans 15 amino acids. Germline V lookup: CDR1 SEHNR, CDR2 FQNEAQ (reference sequence).

This chain uses TRBV29-1 with TRBJ1-5, with no clear D. The CDR3 length is 14 residues. The germline gives CDR1 SQVTM, CDR2 ANQGSEA. With 5 bases removed from V and 0 bases from J, the gap between germline ends came to 11 bases. DNA of the CDR3: TGCAGCGTTTTGTCCGGGGATAGCAATCAGCCCCAGCATTTT. This gives the protein CSVLSGDSNQPQHF. Together with reference TRBV29-1 and TRBJ1-5, the CDR3 gives the full variable domain: SAVISQKPSRDICQRGTSLTIQCQVDSQVTMMFWYRQQPGQSLTLIATANQGSEATYESGFVIDKFPISRPNLTFSTLTVSNMSPEDSSIYLCSVLSGDSNQPQHFGDGTRLSIL.

V and J are TRBV6-5 and TRBJ2-7, with TRBD1 identical over 10 bases. J gave up 2 bases and V 7 bases, and 5 bases lay outside the gene matches. Germline V CDR1 and CDR2: MNHEY, SVGAGI. The CDR3 totals 14 residues. CDR3 sequence: CASTSGQGAYEQYF. CDR3 bases: TGTGCCAGCACCTCTGGACAGGGGGCCTACGAGCAGTACTTC.

Here the CDR3 reads CSASLSGDTGELFF. The DNA for the CDR3 is TGCAGTGCTAGTCTGTCGGGGGACACCGGGGAGCTGTTTTTT. The chain combines TRBV20-1 with TRBJ2-2, with D maybe TRBD2 (6 bases). Germline V lookup: CDR1 DFQATT, CDR2 SNEGSKA (reference sequence). CDR3 size: 14 residues. The V end lost 3 bases, the J end lost 3 bases, and 11 bases lay between the germline ends.

The V gene is TRBV6-5, the J gene TRBJ1-1, with D maybe TRBD1 (5 bases). The CDR3 is 16 residues long. Trimming removed 2 bases from V and 4 bases from J, with 17 bases in between. Per the germline V gene, CDR1 is MNHEY and CDR2 is SVGAGI. CDR3 coding DNA: TGTGCCAGCAGTTACCCCGGTTTGGGAGGGACCACTGAAGCTTTCTTT. Protein sequence: CASSYPGLGGTTEAFF.

This chain uses TRBV2 with TRBJ2-1; 8 bases are a match to TRBD2. Losses at the gene ends were 7 bases for V and 4 bases for J; bases not matched to a gene: 15. The CDR3 loop spans 17 amino acids. Germline CDR1 is SNHLY and CDR2 is FYNNEI. CDR3 nucleotides: TGTGCCAGCACTCGAAGGGGCAGCGGGAGTATTTACAATGAGCAGTTCTTC. Protein sequence: CASTRRGSGSIYNEQFF.

This chain links TRBV20-1 with TRBJ2-5; TRBD2 aligns across 10 bases. CDR1 and CDR2 (germline): DFQATT, SNEGSKA (reference sequence). The CDR3 is made up of 15 amino acids. V dropped 3 bases and J dropped 1; count of bases not matched to a gene: 5. The CDR3 loop is CSASLAGGGQETQYF. The CDR3 DNA follows: TGCAGTGCTAGTTTAGCGGGAGGAGGCCAAGAGACCCAGTACTTC.

The CDR3 region is CASSKNYRDSNYEQYV. The CDR3 nucleotides read TGTGCCAGCAGCAAAAATTACCGGGACAGCAACTACGAGCAGTACGTC. The chain uses TRBV21-1 and TRBJ2-7; TRBD1 is the table's D call and was not checked against the DNA. TRBV21-1 is recorded as a pseudogene. The CDR3 sequence is 16 residues long.

This clone was seen once. The rearrangement uses TRBV7-9 and TRBJ2-1, with D perhaps TRBD1 (6 bases). Germline V gene lookup returns CDR1 SEHNR and CDR2 FQNEAQ (reference sequence). The CDR3 is made up of 13 amino acids. The V end was cut by 4 bases, the J end by 3 bases, with 7 bases between. The CDR3 sequence: CASSSTGYNEQFF. The CDR3 region has the DNA TGTGCCAGCAGCTCGACAGGCTACAATGAGCAGTTCTTC.